Only one count was recorded for the clone carrying this T cell receptor (beta chain). The data belong to a study of control samples from healthy donors and cancer patients. From germline, CDR1 is SGHRS and CDR2 YFSETQ. V lost 4 bases to trimming and J lost 6 bases; unmatched junction nucleotides: 1. The CDR3 extends over 14 amino acids. Assay: immunoSEQ multiplex PCR; the TCRdb copy retains only in-frame clones and omits some. The sample lists about 160,000 clones, 94% seen once, with 8.5% in the top ten. The chain has TRBV5-1 and TRBJ2-1, with 13 bases matching TRBD2. The TCR originated in a woman aged 40 to 50 in good health. The sequenced sample consisted of blood. CDR3 sequence reads: CASSRTSGGNEQFF. CDR3 DNA: TGCGCCAGCAGCCGGACTAGCGGGGGCAATGAGCAGTTCTTC.